Listed here are 32 T cell receptor beta chains from one sample, sequenced in a study of shared clonotypes between healthy human individuals. Produced via immunoSEQ multiplex PCR; TCRdb's table is partial and in-frame only. The repertoire includes approximately 2,300,000 clones, roughly 92% of them detected once, and approximately 0.41% sits in the top ten. Sequencing was done on a sample of naive CD4+ T cells from PBMCs. Subset: CD45RA+ positively selected. These receptors originate from a man in his late teens or twenties in good health. Some clones in this sample may be carry-over from other donors' samples.

The rearrangement joins TRBV7-9 to TRBJ2-1, with 8 bases aligning to TRBD2. This CDR3 contains 17 residues. CDR1 and CDR2 (germline): SEHNR, FQNEAQ (reference sequence). The V and J ends lost 5 bases and 8 bases, in that order; junction bases with no gene match: 17. CDR3 nucleotide sequence: TGTGCCAGCAGCCTTAGGTCTGCCGGGAGGGCCGTCGATGAGCAGTTCTTC. This encodes CASSLRSAGRAVDEQFF.

The chain carries TRBV28 and TRBJ2-2; 9 bases agree with TRBD2. CDR1 and CDR2 from the germline V gene are MDHEN and SYDVKM. CDR3 length equals 16 residues. V was pared by 11 bases and J by 4 bases, with 14 bases of the junction left unmatched. The CDR3: CARPGAGGRSTGELFF. CDR3 sequence (DNA): TGTGCCCGCCCCGGGGCGGGGGGGCGGTCCACCGGGGAGCTGTTTTTT.

Details on this clone: The sample has other DNA sequences that encode this CDR3 too. The chain links TRBV5-1 to TRBJ2-5; unclear D gene. CDR1 is SGHRS and CDR2 is YFSETQ in the germline V gene. The CDR3 sequence is 13 residues long. The V end lost 4 bases, the J end lost 0 bases, and 7 bases lay between the germline ends. The CDR3 region has the DNA TGCGCCAGCAGCCCCTCGTACCAAGAGACCCAGTACTTC. Translating it yields CASSPSYQETQYF. Together with reference TRBV5-1 and TRBJ2-5, the CDR3 gives the full variable domain: KAGVTQTPRYLIKTRGQQVTLSCSPISGHRSVSWYQQTPGQGLQFLFEYFSETQRNKGNFPGRFSGRQFSNSRSEMNVSTLELGDSALYLCASSPSYQETQYFGPGTRLLVL.

The rearrangement joins TRBV28 to TRBJ2-1; TRBD1 aligns across 9 bases. This CDR3 comprises 16 residues. The V and J ends lost 5 bases and 6 bases, in that order; junction bases with no gene match: 11. The germline CDR1 and CDR2 sequences are MDHEN and SYDVKM. CDR3 region: CASSPPGTGWFNEQFF. The CDR3 region has the DNA TGTGCCAGCAGTCCACCCGGGACAGGGTGGTTCAATGAGCAGTTCTTC. The whole variable domain, remainder taken from reference TRBV28 and TRBJ2-1, is DVKVTQSSRYLVKRTGEKVFLECVQDMDHENMFWYRQDPGLGLRLIYFSYDVKMKEKGDIPEGYSVSREKKERFSLILESASTNQTSMYLCASSPPGTGWFNEQFFGPGTRLTVL.

The rearrangement uses TRBV11-3 and TRBJ1-1; 7 positions agree with TRBD1. Trimming at V came to 1 base and at J to 4 bases, leaving 6 bases not matched to a gene. This CDR3 is 15 amino acids long. CDR1 is SGHNT, CDR2 YENEEA, per germline. CDR3 bases: TGTGCCAGCAGCTTAGGGACAGGTAGAGGCACTGAAGCTTTCTTT. Translating it yields CASSLGTGRGTEAFF.

V usage is TRBV29-1 and J usage is TRBJ2-3; possible D gene TRBD2, 5 bases. The CDR3 loop spans 14 amino acids. Germline V lookup: CDR1 SQVTM, CDR2 ANQGSEA. Trimming cost V 7 bases and J 6 bases, with 20 bases left between them. The CDR3 region is CSARDRGAVDTQYF. The CDR3 DNA reads as TGCAGCGCCCGAGATCGGGGAGCGGTTGATACGCAGTATTTT.

This chain links TRBV7-8 with TRBJ2-1; D remains ambiguous. Germline V gene lookup returns CDR1 SGHVS and CDR2 FQNEAQ. V was shortened by 3 bases and J by 6 bases, with 9 bases between the two germline ends. This CDR3 contains 13 residues. CDR3 amino acids: CASSLSLPNEQFF. CDR3 nucleotide sequence: TGTGCCAGCAGCTTGAGTTTACCCAATGAGCAGTTCTTC.

J is TRBJ1-4 and V is TRBV11-3; D is unresolved. Trimming left V 5 bases short and J 0 bases short, with 10 bases between. This CDR3 is built from 15 residues. Germline V gives CDR1 SGHNT, CDR2 YENEEA. The chain's CDR3 is CASSPGLATNEKLFF. The CDR3 nucleotides are TGTGCCAGCAGCCCTGGGCTAGCAACTAATGAAAAACTGTTTTTT.

V gene TRBV28 combines with J gene TRBJ1-5; perhaps TRBD1 as D (5 bases). This CDR3 has 15 residues. V was cut by 5 bases and J by 1 base, with 12 bases left in between. Per the germline V gene, CDR1 is MDHEN and CDR2 is SYDVKM. CDR3 in amino acids: CASSEEKGSNQPQHF. As DNA, the CDR3 is TGTGCCAGCAGTGAGGAAAAGGGGAGCAATCAGCCCCAGCATTTT.

V is TRBV19 and J is TRBJ2-6; maybe TRBD2 (6 bases). There are 17 residues in the CDR3. V lost 5 bases and J lost 0, with 14 bases in between. CDR1 LNHDA and CDR2 SQIVND come from the germline V gene (reference sequence). In nucleotides, the CDR3 is TGTGCCAGTAGTCTGCGGGACGGGGTCTCTGGGGCCAACGTCCTGACTTTC. Amino acid sequence: CASSLRDGVSGANVLTF.

The chain uses TRBV18 and TRBJ2-3; TRBD2 aligns across 8 bases. The CDR3 loop spans 13 amino acids. The germline gives CDR1 KGHSH, CDR2 LQKENI. Trimming removed 6 bases from V and 7 bases from J; junction bases left unmatched: 6. CDR3 sequence reads: CASSPGGDYTQYF. In DNA form, the CDR3 reads TGTGCCAGCTCCCCCGGGGGGGATTATACGCAGTATTTT.

This clone was observed a single time. The chain uses TRBV11-2 and TRBJ2-2; 8 positions match TRBD1. The J segment lost 5 bases and the V segment lost 1 base, leaving 9 bases of the junction unmatched. CDR1 is SGHAT and CDR2 is FQNNGV in the germline V gene. This CDR3 contains 17 residues. The CDR3 DNA sequence: TGTGCCAGCAGCTTAGGCGTCGCGGACAGGGCTACCGGGGAGCTGTTTTTT. Translating it yields CASSLGVADRATGELFF.

The rearrangement uses TRBV5-1 and TRBJ1-4; D unclear. Between the trimmed V and J ends, which lost 2 bases and 12 bases, there was a span of 17 bases. This CDR3 has 14 residues. Germline CDR1 reads SGHRS; CDR2 reads YFSETQ. In DNA form, the CDR3 reads TGCGCCAGCAGCTTTCTCCCCGGAGCGGAGCAACTGTTTTTT. Residues: CASSFLPGAEQLFF.

Comments on this clone: Other nucleotide sequences from this sample produce the same CDR3. The CDR3 region is CASSIDRETQYF. The DNA of the CDR3 is TGTGCCAGTAGTATAGATAGAGAGACCCAGTACTTC. The chain uses TRBV19 and TRBJ2-5; D unresolved. The V end was cut by 0 bases, the J end by 4 bases, with 3 bases between. Germline values: CDR1 LNHDA, CDR2 SQIVND (reference sequence). The CDR3 totals 12 residues.

The chain has TRBV2 and TRBJ1-2; D remains unclear. This CDR3 has 15 amino acids. Trimming left V 5 bases short and J 5 bases short, with 18 bases between. Germline V CDR1 and CDR2: SNHLY, FYNNEI. CDR3 residues: CASSHTGLEGYGYTF. DNA of the CDR3: TGTGCCAGCAGTCACACGGGCCTCGAGGGTTATGGCTACACCTTC.

This sequence joins TRBV19 and TRBJ1-5; D is unclear. The ends were cut back, 8 bases at V and 10 bases at J, with 6 bases in the middle. The CDR3 runs 9 residues. Germline CDR1 and CDR2: LNHDA and SQIVND (reference sequence). CDR3 loop: CASGQPQHF. The CDR3, as DNA: TGTGCCAGTGGTCAACCCCAGCATTTT.

This chain joins TRBV28 and TRBJ2-3, with D possibly being TRBD1 or TRBD2 (5 bases each). V lost 11 bases and J lost 2, with 17 bases in between. The germline gives CDR1 MDHEN, CDR2 SYDVKM. The length of the CDR3 is 14 residues. CDR3: CAVSRGYITDTQYF. The CDR3 DNA reads as TGTGCCGTATCCCGGGGCTATATCACAGATACGCAGTATTTT.

The chain links TRBV9 to TRBJ2-3; D possibly corresponds to TRBD1 (6 bases). Germline CDR1 SGDLS, CDR2 YYNGEE. Trimming removed 2 bases at V and 6 bases at J, with 10 bases between. The CDR3 covers 13 residues. CDR3 coding DNA: TGTGCCAGCAGCGTGCAGGGGAAGGATACGCAGTATTTT. It translates to CASSVQGKDTQYF.

This chain uses TRBV7-2 with TRBJ1-5; 7 bases agree with TRBD1. The CDR3 is made up of 16 amino acids. V lost 5 bases to trimming and J lost 1 base; unmatched junction nucleotides: 8. CDR1 SGHTA and CDR2 FQGNSA come from the germline V gene. CDR3 protein: CASSPWTGESNQPQHF. CDR3 in DNA: TGTGCCAGCAGCCCATGGACAGGAGAGAGCAATCAGCCCCAGCATTTT.

The chain carries TRBV19 and TRBJ2-1; TRBD1 is a possible D gene (6 bases). The CDR3 covers 15 residues. Trimming pared 5 bases from V and 5 bases from J, leaving 16 bases between. Germline V gives CDR1 LNHDA, CDR2 SQIVND (reference sequence). The CDR3 is CASSLTPTGNNEQFF. The CDR3 DNA reads as TGTGCCAGTAGTCTCACGCCGACAGGAAACAATGAGCAGTTCTTC. The variable domain in full, completed from reference TRBV19 and TRBJ2-1, reads DGGITQSPKYLFRKEGQNVTLSCEQNLNHDAMYWYRQDPGQGLRLIYYSQIVNDFQKGDIAEGYSVSREKKESFPLTVTSAQKNPTAFYLCASSLTPTGNNEQFFGPGTRLTVL.

This clone is a singleton in its sample. The CDR3 region is CASSQEGGSNTGELFF. CDR3 DNA: TGCGCCAGCAGCCAAGAAGGGGGCTCGAACACCGGGGAGCTGTTTTTT. The gene calls are TRBV4-3 and TRBJ2-2, with TRBD1 matching over 7 bases. The V gene's germline CDR1 is LGHNA and CDR2 YSLEER. The CDR3 contains 16 residues. Trimming cost V 0 bases and J 0 bases; bases outside gene matches: 1.

The rearrangement uses TRBV27 and TRBJ1-5; D is possibly TRBD1 (5 bases). Germline V lookup: CDR1 MNHEY, CDR2 SMNVEV (reference sequence). This CDR3 region has 15 residues. V lost 3 bases and J 4 bases, leaving 13 bases between the germline ends. In DNA, the CDR3 is TGTGCCAGCAGTTTGGAGGGACGCCGAAATCAGCCCCAGCATTTT. Translated, it gives CASSLEGRRNQPQHF.

The chain's CDR3 is CASSQWVRVGGELFF. For the CDR3, the DNA is TGTGCCAGCAGCCAATGGGTCAGGGTAGGCGGGGAGCTGTTTTTT. The chain employs TRBV7-3 and TRBJ2-2, with D possibly TRBD1 on 5 matching bases. Germline CDR1 and CDR2: SGHTA and FQGTGA. The CDR3 has 15 amino acids. The ends were cut back, 5 bases at V and 7 bases at J, with 17 bases in the middle.

The J gene is TRBJ1-5, the V gene TRBV10-3; TRBD1 aligns across 9 bases. The V gene end was trimmed by 1 base and the J gene end by 0 bases; junction bases not matched to a gene: 4. The length of the CDR3 is 17 residues. From germline, CDR1 is ENHRY and CDR2 SYGVKD. The CDR3 loop is CAISEWRDRASNQPQHF. CDR3 in DNA: TGTGCCATCAGTGAGTGGCGGGACAGGGCTAGCAATCAGCCCCAGCATTTT.

V gene TRBV7-9 combines with J gene TRBJ2-1, with D tentatively TRBD2 (7 bases). The CDR3 totals 16 residues. Germline-derived CDR1 and CDR2 are SEHNR and FQNEAQ (reference sequence). V lost 6 bases, J lost 7 bases, and 22 bases lay in between. As DNA, the CDR3 is TGTGCCAGCAGTCCCCAAAGGGGGGGGATTCTGAATGAGCAGTTCTTC. Amino acid sequence: CASSPQRGGILNEQFF.

This clone was seen a single time. The chain recombines TRBV6-5 with TRBJ2-7, with D unclear. The CDR3 extends over 13 amino acids. Looked up from germline, CDR1 is MNHEY and CDR2 is SVGAGI. Trimming took off 5 bases at V and 0 bases at J, with 8 bases between the two ends. The CDR3 region is CASSGQNSYEQYF. The CDR3 DNA sequence: TGTGCCAGCAGTGGGCAGAACTCCTACGAGCAGTACTTC.

This chain uses TRBV5-1 with TRBJ1-2; D is undetermined. CDR1 and CDR2 from the germline V gene are SGHRS and YFSETQ. The CDR3 runs 14 residues. The V end was cut by 4 bases, the J end by 7 bases, with 17 bases between. The CDR3 region is CASSLAMGSSGYTF. The CDR3 coding sequence is TGCGCCAGCAGCCTCGCGATGGGGAGCTCTGGCTACACCTTC. Using reference TRBV5-1 and TRBJ1-2 for the parts outside the CDR3, the full variable domain is KAGVTQTPRYLIKTRGQQVTLSCSPISGHRSVSWYQQTPGQGLQFLFEYFSETQRNKGNFPGRFSGRQFSNSRSEMNVSTLELGDSALYLCASSLAMGSSGYTFGSGTRLTVV.

The chain recombines TRBV29-1 with TRBJ2-2, with D uncertain. Between the trimmed V and J ends, which lost 6 bases and 7 bases, there was a span of 24 bases. This CDR3 contains 16 residues. Germline V lookup: CDR1 SQVTM, CDR2 ANQGSEA. The CDR3 DNA is TGCAGCGTCTTAGAGTGGGGAACAGTTAGAAGCGGGGAGCTGTTTTTT. Amino acid sequence: CSVLEWGTVRSGELFF.

The chain recombines TRBV11-3 with TRBJ2-6; 8 bases align to TRBD1. V shed 4 bases and J 0 bases; nucleotides not matched to a gene: 2. The CDR3 contains 16 residues. Looked up from germline, CDR1 is SGHNT and CDR2 is YENEEA. This CDR3 reads CASSSGQGSGANVLTF. In DNA form, the CDR3 reads TGTGCCAGCAGCTCCGGACAGGGCTCTGGGGCCAACGTCCTGACTTTC.

The V gene is TRBV27, the J gene TRBJ2-7, with 8 bases matching TRBD2. Unmatched junction bases numbered 16, after V lost 0 bases and J lost 6 bases. CDR1 and CDR2 (germline): MNHEY, SMNVEV (reference sequence). CDR3 length equals 18 residues. Written as DNA, the CDR3 is TGTGCCAGCAGTTTATCCCCCTTCGAGAGCGGGAGATGGCGCGAGCAGTACTTC. Amino acids: CASSLSPFESGRWREQYF.

With regard to this clone: This specimen includes other DNA sequences encoding the same CDR3. The chain employs TRBV5-1 and TRBJ2-5, with D possibly being TRBD1 or TRBD2 (6 bases each). Trimming shortened V by 3 bases and J by 4 bases, and 10 bases separated the two germline ends. This CDR3 is 13 amino acids long. CDR1 is SGHRS and CDR2 is YFSETQ in the germline V gene. CDR3 sequence reads: CASSSRGGETQYF. The CDR3 DNA reads as TGCGCCAGCAGCTCCAGGGGAGGAGAGACCCAGTACTTC.

This chain joins TRBV27 and TRBJ1-2, with a weak D call TRBD1 (6 bases). This CDR3 has 16 residues. The V end lost 3 bases, the J end lost 3 bases, and 17 bases lay between the germline ends. Germline loops: CDR1 MNHEY, CDR2 SMNVEV (reference sequence). CDR3 loop: CASSLNQGMQDYGYTF. The CDR3 DNA reads TGTGCCAGCAGTTTGAATCAGGGGATGCAGGACTATGGCTACACCTTC.